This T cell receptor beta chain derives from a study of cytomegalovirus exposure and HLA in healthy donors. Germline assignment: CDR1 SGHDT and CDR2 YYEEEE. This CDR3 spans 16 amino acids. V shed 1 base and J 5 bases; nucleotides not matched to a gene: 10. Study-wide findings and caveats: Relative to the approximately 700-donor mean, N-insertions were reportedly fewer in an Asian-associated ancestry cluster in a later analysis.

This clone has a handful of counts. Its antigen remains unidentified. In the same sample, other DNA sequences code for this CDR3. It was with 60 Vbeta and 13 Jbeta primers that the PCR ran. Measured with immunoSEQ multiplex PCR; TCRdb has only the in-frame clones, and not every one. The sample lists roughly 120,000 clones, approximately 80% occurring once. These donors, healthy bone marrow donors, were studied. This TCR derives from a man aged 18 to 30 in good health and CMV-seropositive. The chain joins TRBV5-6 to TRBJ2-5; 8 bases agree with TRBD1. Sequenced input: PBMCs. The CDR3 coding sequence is TGTGCCAGCAGCTTGTCCACCGGACAGGGAAAGGAGACCCAGTACTTC. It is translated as CASSLSTGQGKETQYF.